This T cell receptor beta chain was recovered during a study of siplizumab effects on memory and regulatory T cells. The repertoire was sequenced with immunoSEQ multiplex PCR; TCRdb's copy has only in-frame clones and lacks some. The data hold 85,000 or so clones, with 95% observed a single time. Findings and limits, study-wide: Unstimulated naive T cells seemed to show more diversity than memory cells did, and they also seemed to be among the major contributors to the alloresponse. Suppressive function of proliferating Tregs from siplizumab cultures was not confirmed.

A word on this clone: Antigen unknown.

V was shortened by 4 bases and J by 8 bases, with 11 bases between the two germline ends. This CDR3 is 12 amino acids long. The germline V gene encodes CDR1 SGHAT and CDR2 FQNNGV. The chain carries TRBV11-2 and TRBJ1-1; D call uncertain. Sequencing used CD8+ T cells sorted from blood. This sequence was found in a human donor in good health. The CDR3 region has the DNA TGTGCCAGCAGCTCCCGTTCGGGAGAAGCTTTCTTT. Its protein product is CASSSRSGEAFF.